The rows below give T cell receptor beta chains drawn from one sample of a study of blood T cell repertoires in COVID-19. The table came from immunoSEQ multiplex PCR; TCRdb's copy has only in-frame clones and leaves some out. The data hold about 160,000 clones, with approximately 84% observed a single time. The sample taken for sequencing was PBMCs or T cells enriched from blood (not recorded which). The receptors were gathered from a middle-aged woman with acute COVID-19. The CDR3 runs from the conserved cysteine through the conserved F or W. A D gene is named only where the DNA matches it firmly. Rows may omit the clone size; those that give it use once, few, many or a size class.

>NA|once|TRBJ1-1|TRBV2
TGTGCCAGCAGTGCGTGGACAGACACTGAAGCTTTCTTT
CASSAWTDTEAFF
>TRBD2|NA|TRBJ2-5|TRBV3-1/TRBV3-2
TGTGCCAGCAGCCAAGATAGCCGGCGGGAGGGTCAAGAGACCCAGTACTTC
CASSQDSRREGQETQYF
>NA|once|TRBJ1-1|TRBV19
TGTGCCAGTAGTATTGAGGCGGGAATGGGAACTGAAGCTTTCTTT
CASSIEAGMGTEAFF
>NA|NA|TRBJ1-2|TRBV30
TGTGCCTGGAGGGGGGGAGGTGGCTACACCTTC
CAWRGGGGYTF
>NA|NA|TRBJ2-3|TRBV29-1
TGCAGCGTTGCTGGGACACCAGATACGCAGTATTTT
CSVAGTPDTQYF
>TRBD2|NA|TRBJ2-1|TRBV20-1
TGCAGTGCTAGTGGGACTAGCGGGAGTCTTAGGGGCTACAATGAGCAGTTCTTC
CSASGTSGSLRGYNEQFF
>NA|once|TRBJ1-1|TRBV7-9
TGTGCCAGCAGCTTAGGGCTACGGCAGGGTGAAACTGAAGCTTTCTTT
CASSLGLRQGETEAFF
>NA|NA|TRBJ1-1|TRBV25-1
TGTGCCAGCATAGGGGACACTGAAGCTTTCTTT
CASIGDTEAFF
>TRBD1|NA|TRBJ1-5|TRBV4-1
TGCGCCAGCAGCCAAGAGACAGGGGTTCAGCCCCAGCATTTT
CASSQETGVQPQHF
>TRBD2|once|TRBJ2-7|TRBV5-1
TGCGCCAGCAGCCTCACTAGCGGCCCCTACGAGCAGTACTTC
CASSLTSGPYEQYF
>NA|NA|TRBJ1-3|TRBV15
TGTGCCACCAGCAGGGAGATGGCATTCTCTGGAAACACCATATATTTT
CATSREMAFSGNTIYF
>TRBD2|NA|TRBJ2-1|TRBV30
TGTGCCTGGAGAGGACGGACCCCGGGGAGGAGCGGGAGGCTATTTTACAATGAGCAGTTCTTC
CAWRGRTPGRSGRLFYNEQFF
>TRBD1|NA|TRBJ2-1|TRBV14
TGTGCCAGCAGCCAAACATGGGGACAGGGAATCAGCAGTGAGCAGTTCTTC
CASSQTWGQGISSEQFF
>NA|NA|TRBJ1-1|TRBV19
TGTGCCAGTATGGCGACAGTTTCTGAAGCTTTCTTT
CASMATVSEAFF
>TRBD2|NA|TRBJ2-1|TRBV5-1
TGCGCCAGCAGCCAACTAGCGGGATACAATGAGCAGTTCTTC
CASSQLAGYNEQFF
>NA|NA|TRBJ1-3|TRBV3-1/TRBV3-2
TGTGCCAGCAGCCAAAGGGGATCCGGCACCATATATTTT
CASSQRGSGTIYF